A single sample gave rise to the 2 T cell receptor beta chains below, sequenced in a study of blood T cell repertoires in COVID-19. Some clones are missing from TCRdb's copy, which holds only in-frame ones; the method was immunoSEQ multiplex PCR. There are 340,000 or so clones in the sample; around 86% occur only once, and 1% lies in the top ten. What was sequenced was peripheral blood. The receptors shown here come from a man aged 45-65 years with active or convalescent COVID-19.

The chain is built from TRBV27 and TRBJ1-5, with 8 positions matching TRBD1. CDR1 and CDR2 (germline): MNHEY, SMNVEV (reference sequence). This CDR3 has 15 amino acids. The V segment lost 6 bases and the J segment 2 bases; nucleotides outside the gene matches: 6. CDR3 residues: CASRRTGFGNQPQHF. Here the CDR3 DNA reads TGTGCCAGCAGACGGACAGGGTTTGGCAATCAGCCCCAGCATTTT.

V and J are TRBV7-3 and TRBJ2-5, with 9 bases identical to TRBD2. Germline V gives CDR1 SGHTA, CDR2 FQGTGA. V was clipped by 5 bases and J by 9 bases; unmatched bases: 10. The CDR3 consists of 14 residues. The CDR3 sequence is CASSAMGREGPQYF. CDR3 bases: TGTGCCAGCAGCGCGATGGGGCGGGAGGGGCCCCAGTACTTC. Together with reference TRBV7-3 and TRBJ2-5, the CDR3 gives the full variable domain: GAGVSQTPSNKVTEKGKYVELRCDPISGHTALYWYRQSLGQGPEFLIYFQGTGAADDSGLPNDRFFAVRPEGSVSTLKIQRTERGDSAVYLCASSAMGREGPQYFGPGTRLLVL.